This TCR beta chain was retrieved from a study of ipilimumab plus nivolumab after autologous stem cell transplantation. On the study more broadly: Patients received a median of about 5 ipilimumab and roughly eight nivolumab doses. Myeloma patients were high-risk transplant-naive or relapsed within 3 years of first autologous transplant. Study results and limitations: The authors say TCR, Treg and microbiome findings warrant further study.

The table lists this clone with a count of one. The antigen is not known. Through week 26, nivolumab 3 mg/kg IV was given weeks 1, 4, 7, 10, then biweekly. Sequencing was performed with immunoSEQ multiplex PCR; in TCRdb, only in-frame clones are kept and a portion is missing. The sample has about 47,000 clones; roughly 84% are singletons. The V gene's germline CDR1 is MNHEY and CDR2 SVGAGI. This CDR3 has 15 amino acids. Trimming removed 4 bases from V and 3 bases from J; junction bases left unmatched: 4. This sample comprised PBMCs, obtained in a trial of ipilimumab plus nivolumab as post-transplant consolidation. The clonotype was recovered from a male donor with multiple myeloma. The chain has TRBV6-5 and TRBJ2-1, with TRBD1 identical over 9 bases. The CDR3 nucleotides read TGTGCCAGCAGTTTGACGGGACAGGGCTACAATGAGCAGTTCTTC. This codes for CASSLTGQGYNEQFF.